Described below is a single T cell receptor (beta chain) sequence and its context. As originally analysed: Estimates of nucleated cell counts were drawn from the amplification of reference gene primers. This table comes from immunoSEQ multiplex PCR, and its TCRdb copy is limited to in-frame clones, with some not included. That table is the source of V, J and clone size, and D and trimming were worked out from the DNA. Of 250,000 or so clones listed, around 89% are singletons. The Seattle patients, enrolled during active infection, were followed longitudinally. This record comes from a study of blood T cell repertoires in COVID-19. Study in general: COVID-19 samples, acute and convalescent, were from the United States, Italy and Spain. T cells, B-cell-depleted T cells, or PBMCs provided the cDNA or gDNA that served as material.

This CDR3 has 12 residues. Germline values: CDR1 SNHLY, CDR2 FYNNEI. Trimming cost V 4 bases and J 7 bases, with 10 bases left between them. The clonotype originates from a man in his thirties or forties with COVID-19, enrolled during active disease. What was sequenced was peripheral blood. V usage is TRBV2 and J usage is TRBJ2-5, with a weak D call TRBD2 (6 bases). In nucleotides, the CDR3 is TGTGCCAGCAGTGGGGGGGATGGGACCCAGTACTTC. Its protein product is CASSGGDGTQYF. The variable domain in full, completed from reference TRBV2 and TRBJ2-5, reads EPEVTQTPSHQVTQMGQEVILRCVPISNHLYFYWYRQILGQKVEFLVSFYNNEISEKSEIFDDQFSVERPDGSNFTLKIRSTKLEDSAMYFCASSGGDGTQYFGPGTRLLVL.